One and the same sample provided the 28 T cell receptor beta chains below, sequenced in a study of OX40 agonist ivuxolimab in advanced cancers. Assay used: immunoSEQ multiplex PCR; TCRdb lists only in-frame clones, some missing. The sample shows approximately 52,000 clones, 70% to 85% of them seen only once. The starting material was CD4+ or CD8+ T cells sorted from blood, obtained in a trial of the OX40 agonist ivuxolimab. The receptors derive from an adult with an advanced solid tumor such as melanoma, head and neck, liver or kidney cancer.

The chain uses TRBV7-2 and TRBJ1-1, with D possibly TRBD1 on 6 matching bases. The germline V and J ends were trimmed by 6 bases and 4 bases, with 12 bases remaining between them. Germline V gene sequence: CDR1 SGHTA, CDR2 FQGNSA. This CDR3 is 13 amino acids long. CDR3 in amino acids: CASRSQGGTEAFF. CDR3 bases: TGTGCCAGCAGGTCACAGGGCGGCACTGAAGCTTTCTTT. The whole variable domain, filled in from reference TRBV7-2 and TRBJ1-1, reads GAGVSQSPSNKVTEKGKDVELRCDPISGHTALYWYRQSLGQGLEFLIYFQGNSAPDKSGLPSDRFSAERTGGSVSTLTIQRTQQEDSAVYLCASRSQGGTEAFFGQGTRLTVV.

The CDR3 bases are TGTGCCAGCAGCGCTCCCCAACCGGGACCCACGCAGTATTTT. It yields the protein CASSAPQPGPTQYF. The chain carries TRBV7-8 and TRBJ2-3, with D perhaps assigned TRBD1 or TRBD2 (5 bases each). The CDR3 covers 14 residues. Trimming shortened V by 5 bases and J by 9 bases, and 18 bases separated the two germline ends. Germline values: CDR1 SGHVS, CDR2 FQNEAQ.

The rearrangement uses TRBV9 and TRBJ2-3; possibly TRBD2 for D (5 bases). CDR3 length equals 15 residues. V lost 0 bases and J 2 bases, leaving 10 bases between the germline ends. Germline assignment: CDR1 SGDLS and CDR2 YYNGEE. The chain's CDR3 is CASSVGAGNTDTQYF. In nucleotides, the CDR3 is TGTGCCAGCAGCGTAGGGGCCGGGAACACAGATACGCAGTATTTT.

The rearrangement links TRBV6-6 to TRBJ2-5; D uncertain. Gene TRBJ2-7 matches the end of the DNA better, so the J call may be wrong. This CDR3 region has 15 residues. Germline values: CDR1 MNHNY, CDR2 SVGAGI (reference sequence). The chain's CDR3 is CASSYELGPAYEQYF. The CDR3, as DNA: TGTGCCAGCAGTTACGAGCTCGGGCCGGCCTACGAGCAGTACTTC.

The chain combines TRBV7-3 with TRBJ2-6; the D gene could be TRBD1 or TRBD2 (6 bases each). V was pared by 5 bases and J by 0 bases, with 11 bases between. The CDR3 has 16 amino acids. Per the germline V gene, CDR1 is SGHTA and CDR2 is FQGTGA. The CDR3 protein is CASSRGGLSGANVLTF. The CDR3 DNA is TGTGCCAGCAGCCGAGGGGGACTCTCTGGGGCCAACGTCCTGACTTTC.

The CDR3 bases are TGCGCCAGCAGCCCAGGAATCAAGCTAGATGGCTACACCTTC. Protein: CASSPGIKLDGYTF. V and J are TRBV4-1 and TRBJ1-2; no firm D call. CDR1 and CDR2 from the germline V gene are MGHRA and YSYEKL. Between the trimmed V and J ends, which lost 4 bases and 6 bases, there was a span of 15 bases. The CDR3 runs to 14 residues.

J is TRBJ1-1 and V is TRBV5-1; D is possibly TRBD1 (5 bases). The CDR3 consists of 17 residues. Per germline, CDR1 SGHRS and CDR2 YFSETQ. The V and J ends lost 4 bases and 1 base respectively, with 20 bases between them. This CDR3 is CASSPRGWASRNTEAFF. CDR3 nucleotides: TGCGCCAGCAGCCCAAGGGGCTGGGCGTCACGGAACACTGAAGCTTTCTTT. Full variable domain (rest looked up from reference TRBV5-1 and TRBJ1-1): KAGVTQTPRYLIKTRGQQVTLSCSPISGHRSVSWYQQTPGQGLQFLFEYFSETQRNKGNFPGRFSGRQFSNSRSEMNVSTLELGDSALYLCASSPRGWASRNTEAFFGQGTRLTVV.

The chain uses TRBV29-1 and TRBJ2-7; TRBD1 might be the D (7 bases). V lost 4 bases and J 7 bases, leaving 17 bases between the germline ends. The germline V gene has CDR1 SQVTM and CDR2 ANQGSEA. This CDR3 has 13 residues. CDR3 loop: CSVAGTAGGEQYF. The CDR3 nucleotides are TGCAGCGTTGCCGGGACAGCCGGGGGTGAGCAGTACTTC.

The table lists this clone with a count of one. The chain employs TRBV9 and TRBJ1-2; D uncertain. The length of the CDR3 is 13 residues. Trimming took 2 bases from V and 8 from J, leaving 13 bases between them. Looked up from germline, CDR1 is SGDLS and CDR2 is YYNGEE. CDR3 bases: TGTGCCAGCAGCGTGGGCTATGGGTACGGCTACACCTTC. Translation: CASSVGYGYGYTF.

The chain has TRBV7-9 and TRBJ1-4, with unresolved D. Trimming removed 5 bases at V and 2 bases at J, with 9 bases between. Germline V gene sequence: CDR1 SEHNR, CDR2 FQNEAQ (reference sequence). This CDR3 is 14 amino acids long. In DNA, the CDR3 is TGTGCCAGCAGCACCACACAGACTAATGAAAAACTGTTTTTT. Translating it yields CASSTTQTNEKLFF.

V gene TRBV5-8 combines with J gene TRBJ2-1, with D possibly TRBD1 on 5 matching bases. The CDR3 contains 16 residues. Germline CDR1 and CDR2: SGHTS and YDEGEE. V was trimmed by 3 bases and J by 6 bases, leaving 19 bases between them. The chain's CDR3 is CASSYPTGSWGNEQFF. CDR3 bases: TGTGCCAGCAGCTATCCCACAGGTTCCTGGGGCAATGAGCAGTTCTTC. Filled out from reference TRBV5-8 and TRBJ2-1, the complete variable domain reads EAGVTQSPTHLIKTRGQQATLRCSPISGHTSVYWYQQALGLGLQFLLWYDEGEERNRGNFPPRFSGRQFPNYSSELNVNALELEDSALYLCASSYPTGSWGNEQFFGPGTRLTVL.

The genes are TRBV27 and TRBJ2-7; TRBD1 agrees at 10 bases. The V and J ends lost 7 bases and 5 bases, in that order; junction bases with no gene match: 8. This CDR3 has 14 residues. Germline CDR1 and CDR2: MNHEY and SMNVEV (reference sequence). DNA of the CDR3: TGTGCCAGCAAACCGGGACAGGGGTTCCACGAGCAGTACTTC. Translation gives CASKPGQGFHEQYF.

The rearrangement links TRBV11-2 to TRBJ1-6; D uncertain. Germline V CDR1 and CDR2: SGHAT, FQNNGV. The CDR3 consists of 13 residues. V was clipped by 1 base and J by 9 bases, with 7 bases between them. The CDR3 loop reads CASSLGSGSPLHF. In nucleotides, the CDR3 is TGTGCCAGCAGCTTAGGTTCGGGTTCACCCCTCCACTTT.

V gene TRBV5-1 combines with J gene TRBJ1-4; D uncertain. The germline V and J ends were trimmed by 0 bases and 6 bases, with 12 bases remaining between them. There are 15 residues in the CDR3. Per the germline V gene, CDR1 is SGHRS and CDR2 is YFSETQ. The CDR3 bases are TGCGCCAGCAGCTTGGAGGAGGGCGCGGATGAAAAACTGTTTTTT. Amino acids: CASSLEEGADEKLFF. The full variable domain, with the rest looked up from reference TRBV5-1 and TRBJ1-4, is KAGVTQTPRYLIKTRGQQVTLSCSPISGHRSVSWYQQTPGQGLQFLFEYFSETQRNKGNFPGRFSGRQFSNSRSEMNVSTLELGDSALYLCASSLEEGADEKLFFGSGTQLSVL.

The table lists this clone with a count of one. The chain uses TRBV4-3 and TRBJ2-5, with D perhaps matching TRBD1 or TRBD2 (5 bases each). This CDR3 is built from 15 residues. Trimming pared 0 bases from V and 9 bases from J, leaving 17 bases between. Germline loops: CDR1 LGHNA, CDR2 YSLEER. CDR3 bases: TGCGCCAGCAGCCAAGAAGTCCGGGACGGCTGGGCCCAGTACTTC. This sequence encodes CASSQEVRDGWAQYF.

This clone appeared a single time. This chain joins TRBV11-2 and TRBJ2-7, with D uncertain. The CDR3 has 12 amino acids. V was cut by 2 bases and J by 4 bases, with 6 bases left in between. Germline V gene data show CDR1 as SGHAT and CDR2 as FQNNGV. The DNA for the CDR3 is TGTGCCAGCAGCTTACTAGGGTACGAGCAGTACTTC. This translates into CASSLLGYEQYF.

The rearrangement links TRBV10-3 to TRBJ1-5; a weak D match, TRBD1 (6 bases). Trimming left V 4 bases short and J 2 bases short, with 9 bases between. Germline CDR1 is ENHRY and CDR2 is SYGVKD. The CDR3 contains 14 residues. In nucleotides, the CDR3 is TGTGCCATCAGTGGGGGGGCGCGCAATCAGCCCCAGCATTTT. The encoded protein is CAISGGARNQPQHF.

The gene calls are TRBV19 and TRBJ2-1; 9 positions match TRBD2. The CDR3 extends over 17 amino acids. Germline V gene data show CDR1 as LNHDA and CDR2 as SQIVND (reference sequence). Losses at the gene ends were 7 bases for V and 3 bases for J; bases not matched to a gene: 13. CDR3 bases: TGTGCCAGTAAAGATAACTGGGCGGGGGGGTTCTACAATGAGCAGTTCTTC. Protein: CASKDNWAGGFYNEQFF.

V gene TRBV7-9 combines with J gene TRBJ1-4; TRBD1 matches 8 bases. Germline V CDR1 and CDR2: SEHNR, FQNEAQ (reference sequence). The trim removed 0 bases at V and 11 bases at J, leaving 5 bases unmatched. The CDR3 contains 14 residues. The CDR3 is CASSLADRGHKLFF. CDR3 sequence (DNA): TGTGCCAGCAGCTTAGCAGACAGGGGCCACAAACTGTTTTTT.

The V gene is TRBV6-6, the J gene TRBJ2-1, with 8 bases fitting TRBD2. Germline CDR1 is MNHNY and CDR2 is SVGAGI (reference sequence). V was pared by 6 bases and J by 3 bases, with 7 bases of the junction left unmatched. There are 15 residues in the CDR3. The CDR3 loop is CASRSGTRDYNEQFF. The CDR3 nucleotides are TGTGCCAGCAGGTCCGGGACTAGGGACTACAATGAGCAGTTCTTC.

This clone was detected only a few times. The chain links TRBV16 to TRBJ1-1, with D possibly TRBD1 on 6 matching bases. The V end lost 0 bases, the J end lost 1 base, and 9 bases lay between the germline ends. The CDR3 is 15 residues long. The germline V gene has CDR1 KGHSY and CDR2 FQNENV. CDR3 sequence (DNA): TGTGCCAGCAGCCAATCACAGGGATGGAACACTGAAGCTTTCTTT. It is translated as CASSQSQGWNTEAFF.

This clone has a handful of counts. This chain joins TRBV19 and TRBJ2-1; 9 bases match TRBD1. CDR1 is LNHDA, CDR2 SQIVND, per germline (reference sequence). The CDR3 totals 15 residues. J was trimmed by 3 bases and V by 6 bases; bases with no gene match: 6. CDR3 coding DNA: TGTGCCAGTAGCCCTAGGACAGGGGTCTACAATGAGCAGTTCTTC. Residues: CASSPRTGVYNEQFF.

This clone was found a few times. The V gene is TRBV19, the J gene TRBJ2-5; D remains ambiguous. TRBJ2-7 matches the DNA end more closely, so the J call is doubtful. This CDR3 has 13 amino acids. CDR1 and CDR2 from the germline V gene are LNHDA and SQIVND (reference sequence). CDR3 DNA: TGTGCCAGTAGCACCCAGTGGGGAAACGAGCAGTACTTC. Translating gives CASSTQWGNEQYF.

The J gene is TRBJ2-7, the V gene TRBV13, with D perhaps assigned TRBD1 or TRBD2 (5 bases each). V lost 5 bases and J 2 bases, leaving 10 bases between the germline ends. This CDR3 is built from 13 residues. Germline CDR1 and CDR2: PRHDT and FYEKMQ (reference sequence). CDR3: CASSLRDAYEQYF. The CDR3 DNA follows: TGTGCCAGCAGCCTCCGGGACGCCTACGAGCAGTACTTC.

The genes are TRBV13 and TRBJ1-4, with 7 bases that match TRBD1. CDR3 length: 15 amino acids. V was clipped by 4 bases and J by 0 bases; unmatched bases: 2. In germline, CDR1 is PRHDT, CDR2 FYEKMQ (reference sequence). The CDR3 DNA is TGTGCCAGCAGCTCGACAGGGACAACTAATGAAAAACTGTTTTTT. Its protein product is CASSSTGTTNEKLFF.

To note about this clone: A junction boundary mismatches the germline segment, possibly from a read error. The chain combines TRBV7-7 with TRBJ2-7; D is unresolved. The CDR3 has 13 residues. CDR1 SSHAT and CDR2 FNYEAQ come from the germline V gene (reference sequence). CDR3: CASSLDVAYEQYF. The CDR3 DNA sequence: TGTGCTAGCAGCTTAGACGTAGCCTACGAGCAGTACTTC. Using reference TRBV7-7 and TRBJ2-7 for the parts outside the CDR3, the full variable domain is GAGVSQSPRYKVTKRGQDVTLRCDPISSHATLYWYQQALGQGPEFLTYFNYEAQPDKSGLPSDRFSAERPEGSISTLTIQRTEQRDSAMYRCASSLDVAYEQYFGPGTRLTVT.

The chain joins TRBV7-3 to TRBJ1-1, with D unresolved. CDR3 length: 13 residues. V shed 2 bases and J shed 3 bases, with 7 bases lying between them. Per germline, CDR1 SGHTA and CDR2 FQGTGA. In DNA, the CDR3 is TGTGCCAGCAGCTTATACGGGGACACTGAAGCTTTCTTT. This encodes CASSLYGDTEAFF.

This clone appeared once. The rearrangement uses TRBV11-3 and TRBJ2-1; possibly TRBD1 for D (6 bases). Trimming removed 5 bases at V and 8 bases at J, with 10 bases between. CDR3 length: 12 amino acids. Germline CDR1 is SGHNT and CDR2 is YENEEA. The CDR3 loop is CASSLQGHEQFF. CDR3 DNA sequence: TGTGCCAGCAGCCTACAGGGCCATGAGCAGTTCTTC.